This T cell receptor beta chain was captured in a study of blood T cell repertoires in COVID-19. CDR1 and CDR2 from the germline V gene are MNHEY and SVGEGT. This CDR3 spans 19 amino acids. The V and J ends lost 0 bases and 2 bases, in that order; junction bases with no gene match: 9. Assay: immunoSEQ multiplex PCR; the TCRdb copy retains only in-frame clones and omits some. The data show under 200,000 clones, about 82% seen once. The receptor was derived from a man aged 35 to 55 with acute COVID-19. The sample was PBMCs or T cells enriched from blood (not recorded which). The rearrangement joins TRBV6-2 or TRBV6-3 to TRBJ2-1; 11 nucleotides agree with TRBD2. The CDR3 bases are TGTGCCAGCAGTTACTCGGGCCTAGCGGGAGGCCCCGCCTACAATGAGCAGTTCTTC. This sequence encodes CASSYSGLAGGPAYNEQFF.